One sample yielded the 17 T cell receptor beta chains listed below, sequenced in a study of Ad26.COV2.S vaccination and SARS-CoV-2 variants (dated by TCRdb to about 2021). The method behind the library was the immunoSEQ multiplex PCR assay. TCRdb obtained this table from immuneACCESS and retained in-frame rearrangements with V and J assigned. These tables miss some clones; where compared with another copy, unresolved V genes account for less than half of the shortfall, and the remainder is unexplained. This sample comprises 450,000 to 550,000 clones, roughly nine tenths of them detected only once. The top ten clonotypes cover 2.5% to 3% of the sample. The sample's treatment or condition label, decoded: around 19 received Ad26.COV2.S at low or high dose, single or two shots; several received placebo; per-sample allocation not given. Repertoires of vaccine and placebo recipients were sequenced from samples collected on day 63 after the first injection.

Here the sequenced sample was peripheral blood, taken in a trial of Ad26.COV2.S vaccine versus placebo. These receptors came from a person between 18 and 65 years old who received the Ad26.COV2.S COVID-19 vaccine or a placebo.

The DNA for the CDR3 is TGTGCCAGCAGCGTAGACCCCTTGACGGGCACAGATACGCAGTATTTT. This codes for CASSVDPLTGTDTQYF. V usage is TRBV9 and J usage is TRBJ2-3; D is ambiguous. The V gene's germline CDR1 is SGDLS and CDR2 YYNGEE. The CDR3 contains 16 residues. V shed 0 bases and J shed 1 base, with 12 bases lying between them.

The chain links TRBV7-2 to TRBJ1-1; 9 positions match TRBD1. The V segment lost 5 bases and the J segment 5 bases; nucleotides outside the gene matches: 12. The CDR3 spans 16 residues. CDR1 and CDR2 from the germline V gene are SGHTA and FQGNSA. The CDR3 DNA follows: TGTGCCAGCAGCCCGCTCCCGGACAGGGGAGGAACTGAAGCTTTCTTT. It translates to CASSPLPDRGGTEAFF.

DNA for the CDR3: TGTGCCAGTATTGGACTAGCGGGATCTTCGCAAGAGACCCAGTACTTC. Its translation is CASIGLAGSSQETQYF. The V and J genes are TRBV27 and TRBJ2-5; TRBD2 agrees at 12 bases. V was pared by 9 bases and J by 2 bases, with 10 bases of the junction left unmatched. The CDR3 runs to 16 residues. Germline V gene lookup returns CDR1 MNHEY and CDR2 SMNVEV (reference sequence).

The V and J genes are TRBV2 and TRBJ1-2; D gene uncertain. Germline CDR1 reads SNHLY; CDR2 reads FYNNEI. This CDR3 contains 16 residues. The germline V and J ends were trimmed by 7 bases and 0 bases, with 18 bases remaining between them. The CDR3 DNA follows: TGTGCCAGCACCCGACCCGACACATGGGCTAACTATGGCTACACCTTC. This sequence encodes CASTRPDTWANYGYTF.

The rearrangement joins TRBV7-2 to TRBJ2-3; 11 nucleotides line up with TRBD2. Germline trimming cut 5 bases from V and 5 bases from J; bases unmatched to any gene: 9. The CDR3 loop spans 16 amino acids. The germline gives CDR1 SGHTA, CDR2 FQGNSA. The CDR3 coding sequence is TGTGCCAGCAGCCCTGCGGGACTAGCGGCAGGAGATACGCAGTATTTT. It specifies CASSPAGLAAGDTQYF. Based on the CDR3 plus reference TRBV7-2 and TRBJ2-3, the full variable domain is GAGVSQSPSNKVTEKGKDVELRCDPISGHTALYWYRQSLGQGLEFLIYFQGNSAPDKSGLPSDRFSAERTGGSVSTLTIQRTQQEDSAVYLCASSPAGLAAGDTQYFGPGTRLTVL.

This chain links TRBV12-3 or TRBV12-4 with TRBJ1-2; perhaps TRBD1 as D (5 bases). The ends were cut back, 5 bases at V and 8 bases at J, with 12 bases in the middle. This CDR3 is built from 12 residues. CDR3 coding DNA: TGTGCCAGCAGTCCAGACAGAGGCGGCTACACCTTC. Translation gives CASSPDRGGYTF.

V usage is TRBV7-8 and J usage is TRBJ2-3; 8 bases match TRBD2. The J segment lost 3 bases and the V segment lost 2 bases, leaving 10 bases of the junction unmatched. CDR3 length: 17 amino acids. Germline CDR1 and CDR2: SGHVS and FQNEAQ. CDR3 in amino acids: CASSLKVQAGVTDTQYF. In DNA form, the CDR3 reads TGTGCCAGCAGCTTAAAGGTCCAAGCGGGAGTTACAGATACGCAGTATTTT.

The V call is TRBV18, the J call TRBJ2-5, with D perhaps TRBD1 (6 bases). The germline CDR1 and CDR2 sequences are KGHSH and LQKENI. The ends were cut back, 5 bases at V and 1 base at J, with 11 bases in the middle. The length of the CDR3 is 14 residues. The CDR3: CASSTTTGQETQYF. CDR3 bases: TGTGCCAGCTCAACTACGACAGGCCAAGAGACCCAGTACTTC. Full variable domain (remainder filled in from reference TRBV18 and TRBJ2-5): NAGVMQNPRHLVRRRGQEARLRCSPMKGHSHVYWYRQLPEEGLKFMVYLQKENIIDESGMPKERFSAEFPKEGPSILRIQQVVRGDSAAYFCASSTTTGQETQYFGPGTRLLVL.

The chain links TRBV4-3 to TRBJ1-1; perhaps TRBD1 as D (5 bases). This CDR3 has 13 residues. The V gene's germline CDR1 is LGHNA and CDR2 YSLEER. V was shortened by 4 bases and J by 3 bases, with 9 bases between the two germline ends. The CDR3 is CASSRDSYTEAFF. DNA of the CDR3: TGCGCCAGCAGCCGAGACAGCTACACTGAAGCTTTCTTT.

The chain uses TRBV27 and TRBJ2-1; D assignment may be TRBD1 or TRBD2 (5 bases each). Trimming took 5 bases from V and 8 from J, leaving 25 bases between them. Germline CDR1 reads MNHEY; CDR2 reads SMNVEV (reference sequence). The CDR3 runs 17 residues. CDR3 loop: CASSLRLVRLRGDEQFF. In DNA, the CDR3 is TGTGCCAGCAGTCTGAGACTCGTCCGACTAAGGGGCGATGAGCAGTTCTTC.

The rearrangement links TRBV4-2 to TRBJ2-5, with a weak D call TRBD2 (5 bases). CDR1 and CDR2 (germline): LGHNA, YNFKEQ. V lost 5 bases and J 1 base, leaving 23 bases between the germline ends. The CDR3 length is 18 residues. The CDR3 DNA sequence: TGTGCCAGCAGCTCCACTCCCTGGGGATCCGGGGTCCAAGAGACCCAGTACTTC. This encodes CASSSTPWGSGVQETQYF.

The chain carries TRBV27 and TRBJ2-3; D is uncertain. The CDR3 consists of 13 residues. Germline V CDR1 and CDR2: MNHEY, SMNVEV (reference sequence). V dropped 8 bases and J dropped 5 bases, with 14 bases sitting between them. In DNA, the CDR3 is TGTGCCAGCGGGTACCTGACGGGAGATACGCAGTATTTT. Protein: CASGYLTGDTQYF.

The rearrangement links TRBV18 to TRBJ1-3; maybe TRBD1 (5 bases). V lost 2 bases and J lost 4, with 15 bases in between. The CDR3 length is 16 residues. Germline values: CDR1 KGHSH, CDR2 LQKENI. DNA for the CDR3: TGTGCCAGCTCACCAATAACGCAGGGACCGGGAAACACCATATATTTT. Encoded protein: CASSPITQGPGNTIYF. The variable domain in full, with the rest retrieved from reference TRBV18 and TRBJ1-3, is NAGVMQNPRHLVRRRGQEARLRCSPMKGHSHVYWYRQLPEEGLKFMVYLQKENIIDESGMPKERFSAEFPKEGPSILRIQQVVRGDSAAYFCASSPITQGPGNTIYFGEGSWLTVV.

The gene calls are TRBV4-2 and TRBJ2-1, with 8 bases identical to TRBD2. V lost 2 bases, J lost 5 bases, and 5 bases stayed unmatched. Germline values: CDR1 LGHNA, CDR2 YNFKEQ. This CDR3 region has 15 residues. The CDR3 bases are TGTGCCAGCAGCCAATTAGCGGGGCTGGACAATGAGCAGTTCTTC. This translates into CASSQLAGLDNEQFF.

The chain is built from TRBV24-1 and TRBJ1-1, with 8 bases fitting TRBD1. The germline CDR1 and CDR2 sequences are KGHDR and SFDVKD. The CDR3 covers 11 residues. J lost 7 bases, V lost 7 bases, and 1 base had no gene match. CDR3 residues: CATRGQGEAFF. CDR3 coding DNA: TGTGCCACCAGAGGACAGGGTGAAGCTTTCTTT.

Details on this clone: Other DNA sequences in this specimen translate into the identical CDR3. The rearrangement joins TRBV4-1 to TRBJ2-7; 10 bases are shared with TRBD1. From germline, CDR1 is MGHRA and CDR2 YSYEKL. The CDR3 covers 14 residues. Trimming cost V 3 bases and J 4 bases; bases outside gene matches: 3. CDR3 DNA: TGCGCCAGCAGCCATAGGACAGGGGGGTACGAGCAGTACTTC. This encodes CASSHRTGGYEQYF.

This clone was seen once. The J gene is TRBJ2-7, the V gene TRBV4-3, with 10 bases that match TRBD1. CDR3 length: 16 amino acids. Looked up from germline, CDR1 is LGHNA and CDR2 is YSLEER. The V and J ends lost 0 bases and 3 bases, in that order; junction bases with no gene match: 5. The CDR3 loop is CASSQDVRTGGYEQYF. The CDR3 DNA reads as TGCGCCAGCAGCCAAGATGTTAGGACAGGGGGCTACGAGCAGTACTTC.